The clone carrying this T cell receptor (beta chain) was detected many times. This entry is derived from a study of regulatory T cells in long-lasting Graves disease. Time point noted: newly diagnosed GD, antithyroid drugs for less than 3 months. RNA from PBMCs was the source of the TCR library. V gave up 3 bases and J gave up 2 bases, with 13 bases separating them. CDR1 MNHNS and CDR2 SASEGT come from the germline V gene. CDR3 size: 15 residues. TCR beta libraries were built with iRepertoire HTBI primers and Arm-PCR of CDR3 regions. TCRdb reprocessed the multiplex PCR reads with MiXCR, giving one entry per CDR3 protein. In the table there are about 220,000 distinct CDR3 sequences, around a fifth of which are singletons. The sample also formed part of further work on T cells in Graves' hyperthyroidism and ophthalmopathy.

The source material was peripheral blood mononuclear cells (PBMCs), sampled at new diagnosis, from a patient treated with antithyroid drugs. This chain links TRBV6-1 with TRBJ2-5, with D unclear. This clonotype was sampled from a woman aged 25-40 years with Graves disease. The CDR3 DNA is TGTGCCAGCAGTGACAGAGTGGAAATTCAAGAGACCCAGTACTTC. Its translation is CASSDRVEIQETQYF.